This record covers a single T cell receptor beta chain. Its cognate antigen is unknown. This sample was taken from a study of post-analysis software for immune sequencing data. Broader study findings: Strong same-batch co-clustering of samples appeared with F measure clustering. The five TRBV segments detected at higher frequency in patients than in controls included TRBV5-6, TRBV5-1 and TRBV20-1. Patients with multiple sclerosis recorded significantly lower normalized Chao1 diversity than controls, the study found.

This CDR3 region has 12 residues. With V trimmed by 6 bases and J by 11 bases, 7 bases remained unmatched. Looked up from germline, CDR1 is MDHEN and CDR2 is SYDVKM. Sequencing libraries made from TCR beta cDNA carried unique molecular identifiers. TCRdb passed the PCR reads through MiXCR, listing each CDR3 protein once. The data show roughly 800,000 distinct CDR3 sequences, 30% seen once. The receptor was isolated from a girl aged 10 to 17 with multiple sclerosis. This chain joins TRBV28 and TRBJ2-1; 7 bases are a match to TRBD2. The specimen was blood. Written as DNA, the CDR3 is TGTGCCAGCAGGACCCCTAGCGGAAAGCAGTTCTTC. It specifies CASRTPSGKQFF.